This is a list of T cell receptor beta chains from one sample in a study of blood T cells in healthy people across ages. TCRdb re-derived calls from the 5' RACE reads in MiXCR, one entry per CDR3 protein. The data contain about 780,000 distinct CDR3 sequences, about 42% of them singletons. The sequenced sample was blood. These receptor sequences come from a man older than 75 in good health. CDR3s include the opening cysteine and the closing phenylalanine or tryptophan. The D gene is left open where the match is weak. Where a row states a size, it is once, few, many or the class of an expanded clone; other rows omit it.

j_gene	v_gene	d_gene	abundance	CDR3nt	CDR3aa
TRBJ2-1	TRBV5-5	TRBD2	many	TGTGCCAGCAGCGGACTAGCGGGGGTGGGGAATGAGCAGTTCTTC	CASSGLAGVGNEQFF
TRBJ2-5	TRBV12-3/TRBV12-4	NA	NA	TGTGCCAGCAGTTTCAGGGACCTAAGCGGAGAGACCCAGTACTTC	CASSFRDLSGETQYF
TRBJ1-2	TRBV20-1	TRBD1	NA	TGCAGTGCTAGAGCGACAGGGGGCGAGGACTATGGCTACACCTTC	CSARATGGEDYGYTF
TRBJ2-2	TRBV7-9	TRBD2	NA	TGTGCCAGCAGCTTAAGCGGGAGGGCCAGCGGCGGGGAGCTGTTTTTT	CASSLSGRASGGELFF
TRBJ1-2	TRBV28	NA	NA	TGTGCCAGCGGGGGAATATCGGGGGGCTACACCTTC	CASGGISGGYTF
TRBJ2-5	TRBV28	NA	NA	TGTGCCAGCAGTCAGTTGGGGGCCCGGTACCAAGAGACCCAGTACTTC	CASSQLGARYQETQYF
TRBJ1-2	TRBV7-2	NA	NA	TGTGCCAGCACCGAATGGGGGGGCTACACCTTC	CASTEWGGYTF
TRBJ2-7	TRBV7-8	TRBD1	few	TGTGCCAGCAGCTTAGCGCCCGGACAGGGAGGCCACGAGCAGTACTTC	CASSLAPGQGGHEQYF
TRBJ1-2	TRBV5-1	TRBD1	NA	TGCGCCAGCAGCTGGAGCCTGACAGGGGACTATGGCTACACCTTC	CASSWSLTGDYGYTF
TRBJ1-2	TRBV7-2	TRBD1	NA	TGTGCCAGCAGCTTATATTTCGGACAGGGAGACTATGGCTACACCTTC	CASSLYFGQGDYGYTF
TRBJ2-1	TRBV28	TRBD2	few	TGTGCCAGCCAGGGACTAGCGGGAGACATTAACTACAATGAGCAGTTCTTC	CASQGLAGDINYNEQFF
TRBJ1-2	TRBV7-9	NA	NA	TGTGCCAGCAGCTTGGGAAGAATCGATAACTATGGCTACACCTTC	CASSLGRIDNYGYTF
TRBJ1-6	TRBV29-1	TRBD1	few	TGCCCCGGGGGACAGGGGTACAGGAACTATAATTCACCCCTCCACTTT	CPGGQGYRNYNSPLHF
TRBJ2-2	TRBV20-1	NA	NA	TGCAGTGCTCTACAGGGTTACACCGGGGAGCTGTTTTTT	CSALQGYTGELFF
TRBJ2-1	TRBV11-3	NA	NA	TGTGCCAGCAGCATTAGCACTGGAGCCTCCTACAATGAGCAGTTCTTC	CASSISTGASYNEQFF
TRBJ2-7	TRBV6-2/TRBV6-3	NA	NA	TGTGCCAGCAGTTCCCCCCGGGTCGCGCTAACCTACGAGCAGTACTTC	CASSSPRVALTYEQYF
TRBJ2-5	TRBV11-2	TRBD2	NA	TGTGCCCGCAGCCACTCACTAGCGGGAGCTGGTGAGCAGTACTTC	CARSHSLAGAGEQYF
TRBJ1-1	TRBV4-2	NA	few	TGTGCCAGCAGCTGGGACGCAGACACTGAAGCTTTCTTT	CASSWDADTEAFF
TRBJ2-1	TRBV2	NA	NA	TGTGCCAGCAGTGAAACTAGCAGGGCCCGGGATGAGCAGTTCTTC	CASSETSRARDEQFF
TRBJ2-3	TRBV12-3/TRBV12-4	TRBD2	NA	TGTGCCAGCAGTCCCGGGTTAGCGGGAGCGAGGGATACGCAGTATTTT	CASSPGLAGARDTQYF
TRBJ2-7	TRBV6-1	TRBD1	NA	TGTGCCAGCTGCCCCGGGACAGGGGCCTACGAGCAGTACTTC	CASCPGTGAYEQYF
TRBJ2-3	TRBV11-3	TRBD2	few	TGTGCCAGCAGCTCGGGACTAGCGGAGGCCACAGATACGCAGTATTTT	CASSSGLAEATDTQYF
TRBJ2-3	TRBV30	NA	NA	TGTGCCTGGGGGGCTCGGGGAGCAGATACGCAGTATTTT	CAWGARGADTQYF